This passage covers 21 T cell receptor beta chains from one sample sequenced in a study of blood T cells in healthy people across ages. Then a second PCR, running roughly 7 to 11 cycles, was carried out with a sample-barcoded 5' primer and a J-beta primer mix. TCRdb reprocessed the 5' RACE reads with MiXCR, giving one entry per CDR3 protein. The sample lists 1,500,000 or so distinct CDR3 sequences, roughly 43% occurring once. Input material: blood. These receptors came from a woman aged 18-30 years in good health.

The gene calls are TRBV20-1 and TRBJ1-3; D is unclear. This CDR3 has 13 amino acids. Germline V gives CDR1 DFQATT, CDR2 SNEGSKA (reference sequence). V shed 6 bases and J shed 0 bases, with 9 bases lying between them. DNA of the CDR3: TGCAGTGCATCACAGAGCTCTGGAAACACCATATATTTT. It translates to CSASQSSGNTIYF.

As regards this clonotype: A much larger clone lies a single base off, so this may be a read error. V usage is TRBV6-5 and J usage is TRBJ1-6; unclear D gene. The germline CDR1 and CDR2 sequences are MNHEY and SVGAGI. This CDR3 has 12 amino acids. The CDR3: CPSSAWGSPLHF. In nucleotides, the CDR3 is TGTCCCAGCAGCGCATGGGGTTCACCCCTCCACTTT.

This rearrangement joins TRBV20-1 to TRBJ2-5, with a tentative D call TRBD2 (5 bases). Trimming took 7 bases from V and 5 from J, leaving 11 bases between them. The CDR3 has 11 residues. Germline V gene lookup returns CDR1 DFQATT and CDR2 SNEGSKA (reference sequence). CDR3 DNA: TGCAGTGGGGAGAGAGGGGAGACCCAGTACTTC. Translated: CSGERGETQYF.

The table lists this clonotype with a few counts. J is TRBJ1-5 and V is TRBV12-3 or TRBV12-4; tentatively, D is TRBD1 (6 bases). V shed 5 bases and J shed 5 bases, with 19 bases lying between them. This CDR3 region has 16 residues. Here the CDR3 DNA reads TGTGCCAGCAGTCGGGAGGGGGGAAACTGGTATCAGCCCCAGCATTTT. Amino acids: CASSREGGNWYQPQHF.

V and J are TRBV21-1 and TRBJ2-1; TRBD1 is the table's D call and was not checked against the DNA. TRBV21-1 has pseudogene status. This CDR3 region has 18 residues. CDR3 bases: TGTGCCAGCGGAGGTAGGGGCAGGGGTTGGTATCCTGGGAATGAGCAGTTCTTC. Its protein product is CASGGRGRGWYPGNEQFF.

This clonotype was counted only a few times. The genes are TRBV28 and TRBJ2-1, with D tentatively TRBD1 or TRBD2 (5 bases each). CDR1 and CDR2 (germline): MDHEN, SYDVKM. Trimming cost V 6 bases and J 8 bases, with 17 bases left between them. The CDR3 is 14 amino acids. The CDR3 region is CASSVISGTHEQFF. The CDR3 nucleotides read TGTGCCAGCAGCGTGATCTCGGGGACCCATGAGCAGTTCTTC.

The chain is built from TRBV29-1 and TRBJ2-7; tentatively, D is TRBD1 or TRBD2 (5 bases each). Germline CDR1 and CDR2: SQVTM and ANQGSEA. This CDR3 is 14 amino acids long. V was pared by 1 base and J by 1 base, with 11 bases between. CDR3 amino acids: CSVEGDGTSYEQYF. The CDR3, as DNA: TGCAGCGTTGAAGGGGACGGAACTTCCTACGAGCAGTACTTC.

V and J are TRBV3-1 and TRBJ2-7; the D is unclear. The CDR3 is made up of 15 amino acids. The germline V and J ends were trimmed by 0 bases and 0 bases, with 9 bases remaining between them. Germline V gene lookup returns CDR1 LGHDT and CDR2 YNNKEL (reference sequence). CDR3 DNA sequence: TGTGCCAGCAGCCAAGACGGCTTAAGCTCCTACGAGCAGTACTTC. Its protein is CASSQDGLSSYEQYF.

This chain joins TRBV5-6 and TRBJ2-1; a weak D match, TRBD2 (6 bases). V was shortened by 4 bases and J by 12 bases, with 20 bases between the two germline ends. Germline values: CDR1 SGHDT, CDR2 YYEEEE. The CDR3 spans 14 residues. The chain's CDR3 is CASSLPTSPTPQFF. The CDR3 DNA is TGTGCCAGCAGCCTGCCCACTAGCCCTACGCCGCAGTTCTTC.

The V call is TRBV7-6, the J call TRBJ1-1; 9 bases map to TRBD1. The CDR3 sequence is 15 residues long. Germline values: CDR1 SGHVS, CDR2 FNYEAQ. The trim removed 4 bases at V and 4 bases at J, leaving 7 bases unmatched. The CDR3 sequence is CASSSSGQGLTEAFF. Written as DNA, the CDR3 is TGTGCCAGCAGCTCCTCGGGACAGGGACTCACTGAAGCTTTCTTT.

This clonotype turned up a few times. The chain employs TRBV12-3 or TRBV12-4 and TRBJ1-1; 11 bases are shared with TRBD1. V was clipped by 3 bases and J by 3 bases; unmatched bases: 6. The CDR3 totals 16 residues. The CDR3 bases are TGTGCCAGCAGTTTTTGGGACAGGGGGAAGGACACTGAAGCTTTCTTT. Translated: CASSFWDRGKDTEAFF.

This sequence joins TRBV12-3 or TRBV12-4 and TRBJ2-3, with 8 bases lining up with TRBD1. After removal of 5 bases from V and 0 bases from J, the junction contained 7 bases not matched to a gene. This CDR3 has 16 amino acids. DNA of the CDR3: TGTGCCAGCAGTCACCGGGACAGGCGTAGCACAGATACGCAGTATTTT. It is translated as CASSHRDRRSTDTQYF.

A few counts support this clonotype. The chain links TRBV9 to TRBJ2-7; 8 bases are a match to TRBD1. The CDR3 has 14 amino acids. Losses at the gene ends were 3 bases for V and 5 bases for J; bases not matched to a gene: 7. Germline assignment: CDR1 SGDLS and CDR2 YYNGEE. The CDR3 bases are TGTGCCAGCAGCGGAAAGACAGGGGACGACGAGCAGTACTTC. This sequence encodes CASSGKTGDDEQYF.

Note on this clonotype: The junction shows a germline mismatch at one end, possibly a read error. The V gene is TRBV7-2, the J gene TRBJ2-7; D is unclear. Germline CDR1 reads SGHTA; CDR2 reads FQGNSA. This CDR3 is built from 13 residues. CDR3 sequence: CACSSQYYNEQYF. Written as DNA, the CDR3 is TGTGCCTGCAGCTCCCAGTATTACAATGAGCAGTACTTC.

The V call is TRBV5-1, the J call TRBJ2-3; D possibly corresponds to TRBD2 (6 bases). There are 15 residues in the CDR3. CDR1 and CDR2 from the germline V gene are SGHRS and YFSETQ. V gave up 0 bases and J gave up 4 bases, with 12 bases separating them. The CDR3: CASSLAGLPADTQYF. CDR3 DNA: TGCGCCAGCAGCTTGGCGGGACTTCCGGCAGATACGCAGTATTTT.

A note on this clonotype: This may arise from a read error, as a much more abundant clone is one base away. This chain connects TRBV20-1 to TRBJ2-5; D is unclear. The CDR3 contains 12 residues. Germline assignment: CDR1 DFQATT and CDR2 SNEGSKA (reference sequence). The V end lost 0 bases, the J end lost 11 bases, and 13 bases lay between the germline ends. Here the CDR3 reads CSARDAGYGQYF. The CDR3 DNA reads TGCAGTGCTAGAGACGCCGGCTACGGGCAGTACTTC.

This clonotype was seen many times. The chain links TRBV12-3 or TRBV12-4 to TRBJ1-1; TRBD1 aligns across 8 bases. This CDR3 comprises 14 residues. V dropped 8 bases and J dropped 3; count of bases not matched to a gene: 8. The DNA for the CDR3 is TGTGCCAGCGGACAGGGTTTTGGGGACACTGAAGCTTTCTTT. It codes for CASGQGFGDTEAFF.

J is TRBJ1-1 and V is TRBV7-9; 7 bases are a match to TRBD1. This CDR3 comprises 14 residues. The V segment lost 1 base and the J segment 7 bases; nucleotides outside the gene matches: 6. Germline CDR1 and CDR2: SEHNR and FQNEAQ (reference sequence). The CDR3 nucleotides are TGTGCCAGCAGCTTAGGTACAGGGGATGGTGAAGCTTTCTTT. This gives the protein CASSLGTGDGEAFF.

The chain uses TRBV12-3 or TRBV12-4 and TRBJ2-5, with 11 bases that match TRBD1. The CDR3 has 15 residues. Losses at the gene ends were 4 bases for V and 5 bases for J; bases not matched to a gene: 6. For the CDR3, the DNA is TGTGCCAGCAGTTCGGGACAGGGGGTTTGGGAGACCCAGTACTTC. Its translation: CASSSGQGVWETQYF.

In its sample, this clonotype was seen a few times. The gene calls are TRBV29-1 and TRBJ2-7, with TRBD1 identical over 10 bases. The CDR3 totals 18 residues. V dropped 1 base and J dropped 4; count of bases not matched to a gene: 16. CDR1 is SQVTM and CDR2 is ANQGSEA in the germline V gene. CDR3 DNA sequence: TGCAGCGTTGAAGGACCCCTGCGGGACAGGGGATTTGAGTACGAGCAGTACTTC. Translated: CSVEGPLRDRGFEYEQYF.

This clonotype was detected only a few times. This chain's CDR3 is CASRDIRLALVSYEQYF. CDR3 coding DNA: TGTGCCAGCAGGGATATTCGACTAGCCCTAGTCTCCTACGAGCAGTACTTC. The rearrangement links TRBV6-1 to TRBJ2-7, with 7 positions matching TRBD2. The trim removed 6 bases at V and 0 bases at J, leaving 14 bases unmatched. Per germline, CDR1 MNHNS and CDR2 SASEGT. This CDR3 has 17 amino acids.